This T cell receptor beta chain was sequenced during a study of graft-versus-host responses after intestinal transplantation. Study as a whole: Transplant types were multivisceral, liver-intestinal, or isolated intestinal. Each recipient received anti-thymocyte globulin induction, then tacrolimus and steroids for 3 to 4 years.

Tissue from the graft was processed to free its intraepithelial and lamina propria lymphocytes. Germline values: CDR1 SGHTA, CDR2 FQGTGA. Trimming took 5 bases from V and 2 from J, leaving 9 bases between them. This CDR3 region has 13 residues. Study observations and caveats: Early post-transplant HvG declines showed an association with peak circulating GvH clone levels. GvH clones were identified in recipient marrow, with some first appearing in ileum or blood.

With respect to this clone: Its antigen is still unknown.

Clones were sequenced by immunoSEQ multiplex PCR, and TCRdb holds only the in-frame ones, with some missing. Among 35,000 to 40,000 clones listed, around 90% were seen once. This specimen was ileum tissue, taken about 200 days after intestinal transplant. The receptor was isolated from a human patient who received an intestinal transplant, so some T cells may come from the graft donor. This chain uses TRBV7-3 with TRBJ2-5, with D maybe TRBD2 (6 bases). The CDR3 coding sequence is TGTGCCAGCAGCCGGGGGAATCAAGAGACCCAGTACTTC. This encodes CASSRGNQETQYF.